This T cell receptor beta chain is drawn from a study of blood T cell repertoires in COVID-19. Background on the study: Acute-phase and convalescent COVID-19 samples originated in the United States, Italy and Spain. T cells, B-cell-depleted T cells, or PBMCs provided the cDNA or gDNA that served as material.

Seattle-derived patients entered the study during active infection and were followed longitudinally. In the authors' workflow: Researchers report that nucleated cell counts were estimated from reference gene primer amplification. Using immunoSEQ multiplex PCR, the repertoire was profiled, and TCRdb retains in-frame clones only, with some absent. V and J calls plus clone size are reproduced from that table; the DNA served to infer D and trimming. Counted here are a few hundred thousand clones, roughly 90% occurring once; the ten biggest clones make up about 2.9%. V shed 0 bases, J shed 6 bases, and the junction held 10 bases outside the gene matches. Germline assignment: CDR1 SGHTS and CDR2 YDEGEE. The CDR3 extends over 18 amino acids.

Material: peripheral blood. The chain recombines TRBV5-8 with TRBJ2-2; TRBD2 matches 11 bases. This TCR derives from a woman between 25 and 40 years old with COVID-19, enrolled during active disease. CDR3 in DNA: TGTGCCAGCAGCTTGGCCGGTAGCGGGAGGGCCCTCGCCGGGGAGCTGTTTTTT. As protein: CASSLAGSGRALAGELFF.